Each of the 20 T cell receptor beta chains below was sequenced from the same sample in a study of blood T cells in healthy people across ages. Primed by a sample-barcoded 5' primer and a J-beta primer mix, a second PCR proceeded for about 7 to 11 cycles. Each CDR3 protein gets one entry after TCRdb re-called the 5' RACE reads with MiXCR. The table records about 830,000 distinct CDR3 sequences, about 62% of them present only once. The sample consisted of blood. Receptor source: a man aged 30-40 years in good health.

The count of this clonotype is one. The genes are TRBV28 and TRBJ1-2, with unresolved D. This CDR3 region has 13 residues. V was shortened by 2 bases and J by 8 bases, with 12 bases between the two germline ends. Germline V gene data show CDR1 as MDHEN and CDR2 as SYDVKM. CDR3 DNA sequence: TGTGCCAGCAGTTTACTACAGCCGGACGGCTACACCTTC. It encodes CASSLLQPDGYTF.

V usage is TRBV5-1 and J usage is TRBJ2-4; TRBD1 agrees at 9 bases. V lost 4 bases to trimming and J lost 6 bases; unmatched junction nucleotides: 11. Germline CDR1 is SGHRS and CDR2 is YFSETQ. The CDR3 length is 16 residues. CDR3 residues: CASSAASPGQGNIQYF. In nucleotides, the CDR3 is TGCGCCAGCAGCGCTGCCTCTCCGGGACAGGGAAACATTCAGTACTTC.

The chain links TRBV12-3 or TRBV12-4 to TRBJ1-2, with D possibly being TRBD1 (6 bases). The germline V and J ends were trimmed by 3 bases and 4 bases, with 9 bases remaining between them. This CDR3 has 13 residues. The CDR3 DNA follows: TGTGCCAGCAGTTTCGGCAGGGGCTATGGCTACACCTTC. Its translation: CASSFGRGYGYTF.

V and J are TRBV5-1 and TRBJ2-3, with 10 bases lining up with TRBD1. The ends lost 0 bases at V and 3 bases at J; junction bases unmatched: 4. The germline V gene has CDR1 SGHRS and CDR2 YFSETQ. This CDR3 has 16 amino acids. In DNA form, the CDR3 reads TGCGCCAGCAGCTTGGCTGGGACAGGGGTGACAGATACGCAGTATTTT. It codes for CASSLAGTGVTDTQYF.

This clonotype was seen only a few times. V gene TRBV12-3 or TRBV12-4 combines with J gene TRBJ2-7; D possibly corresponds to TRBD2 (5 bases). The CDR3 covers 14 residues. Trimming removed 3 bases from V and 2 bases from J, with 11 bases in between. The CDR3 nucleotides read TGTGCCAGCAGTTTTCGGAGAGGGCCCTACGAGCAGTACTTC. Its translation: CASSFRRGPYEQYF.

CDR3 bases: TGCGCCAGCAGCCAAGTCGAAGGGGCCAGTCCTTATGGCTACACCTTC. Amino acid sequence: CASSQVEGASPYGYTF. The J gene is TRBJ1-2, the V gene TRBV4-1, with D perhaps TRBD1 (5 bases). V gave up 1 base and J gave up 5 bases, with 17 bases separating them. Germline V gene sequence: CDR1 MGHRA, CDR2 YSYEKL. The CDR3 has 16 residues.

The J gene is TRBJ1-2, the V gene TRBV20-1; D remains ambiguous. This CDR3 contains 12 residues. Per germline, CDR1 DFQATT and CDR2 SNEGSKA (reference sequence). V dropped 6 bases and J dropped 5 bases, with 13 bases sitting between them. CDR3 coding DNA: TGCAGTGCCCTATCCGTTAGGTATGGCTACACCTTC. Its translation is CSALSVRYGYTF.

The chain joins TRBV20-1 to TRBJ1-5; 8 nucleotides align to TRBD1. V dropped 6 bases and J dropped 6; count of bases not matched to a gene: 7. The length of the CDR3 is 13 residues. Germline CDR1 is DFQATT and CDR2 is SNEGSKA (reference sequence). As DNA, the CDR3 is TGCAGTGCAAACAGGGGGATTAGTCAGCCCCAGCATTTT. This codes for CSANRGISQPQHF.

The chain couples TRBV20-1 to TRBJ1-2; the D is unclear. The germline V and J ends were trimmed by 0 bases and 2 bases, with 10 bases remaining between them. The CDR3 has 14 amino acids. Germline loops: CDR1 DFQATT, CDR2 SNEGSKA (reference sequence). CDR3 in amino acids: CSARDRMANYGYTF. In DNA form, the CDR3 reads TGCAGTGCTAGAGATAGGATGGCCAACTATGGCTACACCTTC.

Written as DNA, the CDR3 is TGTGCCAGCAGTTCCTCGGGAGGCCAAGAGACCCAGTACTTC. Residues: CASSSSGGQETQYF. The rearrangement uses TRBV28 and TRBJ2-5; 7 positions agree with TRBD2. Per the germline V gene, CDR1 is MDHEN and CDR2 is SYDVKM. The CDR3 sequence is 14 residues long. V dropped 4 bases and J dropped 1; count of bases not matched to a gene: 3.

This clonotype was detected a few times. This sequence joins TRBV7-2 and TRBJ2-5; TRBD2 agrees at 10 bases. The CDR3 covers 16 residues. Germline V CDR1 and CDR2: SGHTA, FQGNSA. V shed 1 base, J shed 1 base, and the junction held 3 bases outside the gene matches. The CDR3 DNA reads TGTGCCAGCAGCTTAGTTAGCGGGGGGTCCCAAGAGACCCAGTACTTC. Translation gives CASSLVSGGSQETQYF.

This chain connects TRBV6-1 to TRBJ2-7; possibly TRBD1 for D (6 bases). Germline V CDR1 and CDR2: MNHNS, SASEGT. The CDR3 has 15 amino acids. V was clipped by 3 bases and J by 0 bases, with 12 bases between them. In nucleotides, the CDR3 is TGTGCCAGCAGTGAGCCGGGACATAGCTCCTACGAGCAGTACTTC. It translates to CASSEPGHSSYEQYF.

The chain links TRBV20-1 to TRBJ2-7; unclear D gene. The ends were cut back, 7 bases at V and 0 bases at J, with 10 bases in the middle. The CDR3 has 12 residues. In germline, CDR1 is DFQATT, CDR2 SNEGSKA (reference sequence). For the CDR3, the DNA is TGCAGTGTCGAGTTGAGCTCCTACGAGCAGTACTTC. Its protein product is CSVELSSYEQYF.

This chain links TRBV9 with TRBJ1-2; D is uncertain. The germline gives CDR1 SGDLS, CDR2 YYNGEE. Deletions cut 0 bases from V and 4 bases from J, with 10 bases between. The CDR3 covers 14 residues. CDR3 sequence: CASSVDDVGYGYTF. In DNA form, the CDR3 reads TGTGCCAGCAGCGTAGACGACGTAGGCTATGGCTACACCTTC.

This rearrangement joins TRBV6-1 to TRBJ2-7; no clear D. CDR1 and CDR2 (germline): MNHNS, SASEGT. The CDR3 has 13 amino acids. Trimming removed 3 bases at V and 4 bases at J, with 10 bases between. The CDR3 nucleotides read TGTGCCAGCAGTGATACAGCCAAGTACGAGCAGTACTTC. Amino acid sequence: CASSDTAKYEQYF.

The chain recombines TRBV9 with TRBJ1-2, with 8 bases that match TRBD1. The length of the CDR3 is 15 residues. Germline lookup yields CDR1 SGDLS and CDR2 YYNGEE. V shed 3 bases, J shed 6 bases, and the junction held 10 bases outside the gene matches. CDR3 residues: CASSAWDRQGNGYTF. The CDR3 DNA is TGTGCCAGCAGCGCATGGGACAGGCAAGGAAATGGCTACACCTTC.

The chain is built from TRBV12-3 or TRBV12-4 and TRBJ2-4; TRBD1 agrees at 7 bases. This CDR3 is 14 amino acids long. Unmatched junction bases numbered 3, after V lost 6 bases and J lost 1 base. CDR3 DNA sequence: TGTGCCAGCAGACTACAGGGGGCCAAAAACATTCAGTACTTC. It encodes CASRLQGAKNIQYF.

The V gene is TRBV20-1, the J gene TRBJ2-5, with D possibly TRBD2 on 6 matching bases. Trimming pared 6 bases from V and 11 bases from J, leaving 19 bases between. The CDR3 runs to 12 residues. The germline gives CDR1 DFQATT, CDR2 SNEGSKA (reference sequence). In DNA, the CDR3 is TGCAGTGCGGCACGCCAGGAGAGCGGGCAGTACTTC. It is translated as CSAARQESGQYF.

The chain uses TRBV27 and TRBJ1-2, with D possibly TRBD1 on 5 matching bases. The CDR3 extends over 13 amino acids. Germline lookup yields CDR1 MNHEY and CDR2 SMNVEV (reference sequence). V was clipped by 10 bases and J by 8 bases, with 20 bases between them. The CDR3 here is CATTRDPSEGYTF. CDR3 DNA sequence: TGTGCCACCACCAGGGACCCTTCGGAAGGCTACACCTTC.

The CDR3 nucleotides read TGCAGGGGGGCCCCGGGAGCCAACTACAATGAGCAGTTCTTC. This gives the protein CRGAPGANYNEQFF. This sequence joins TRBV20-1 and TRBJ2-1; D is tentatively TRBD1 or TRBD2 (6 bases each). The CDR3 extends over 14 amino acids. Germline V lookup: CDR1 DFQATT, CDR2 SNEGSKA (reference sequence).